This T cell receptor (beta chain) came from a study of T cell responses to AZD1222 COVID-19 vaccine. Produced via immunoSEQ multiplex PCR; TCRdb's table is partial and in-frame only. The sample consists of 140,000 to 150,000 clones, 75% to 90% of them appearing once. The ends were cut back, 5 bases at V and 2 bases at J, with 13 bases in the middle. The germline V gene encodes CDR1 SGHAT and CDR2 FQNNGV. The CDR3 length is 15 residues. This chain links TRBV11-2 with TRBJ1-3; D is undetermined. This sequence originates from an adult in good health. Sample: peripheral blood, taken on day 0 of AZD1222 vaccination. CDR3 residues: CASSRLGNAGNTIYF. The DNA of the CDR3 is TGTGCCAGCAGCCGACTAGGAAACGCTGGAAACACCATATATTTT.